The 3 T cell receptor beta chains below come from one sample, sequenced in a study of T cells in Graves' hyperthyroidism and ophthalmopathy. Template material for amplifying TCR beta CDR3 regions consisted of RNA transcripts. The TCR CDR3 was amplified in a first-round RT-PCR using the HTBI primer set. Each CDR3 protein gets one entry after TCRdb re-called the multiplex PCR reads with MiXCR. The table records 280,000 or so distinct CDR3 sequences, about 16% of them present only once. Sequenced input: blood. The receptors shown here come from a woman aged 45-65 years with Graves' hyperthyroidism that later progressed to Graves' ophthalmopathy.

This clonotype was observed at least ten times. The J gene is TRBJ1-1, the V gene TRBV12-3 or TRBV12-4; TRBD1 matches 7 bases. The CDR3 loop spans 15 amino acids. The junction had 7 bases not matched to a gene; V was cut back by 5 bases and J by 1 base. The CDR3 sequence is CASSPRGSRNTEAFF. Written as DNA, the CDR3 is TGTGCCAGCAGTCCCAGGGGGAGTCGGAACACTGAAGCTTTCTTT.

This clonotype was picked up many times. V gene TRBV2 combines with J gene TRBJ2-3; D is undetermined. CDR3 length equals 15 residues. Germline V CDR1 and CDR2: SNHLY, FYNNEI. The germline V and J ends were trimmed by 3 bases and 0 bases, with 10 bases remaining between them. The DNA for the CDR3 is TGTGCCAGCAGTGATCCCTATCGGAGCACAGATACGCAGTATTTT. Protein sequence: CASSDPYRSTDTQYF. The full variable domain, in which reference TRBV2 and TRBJ2-3 provide the parts outside the CDR3, is EPEVTQTPSHQVTQMGQEVILRCVPISNHLYFYWYRQILGQKVEFLVSFYNNEISEKSEIFDDQFSVERPDGSNFTLKIRSTKLEDSAMYFCASSDPYRSTDTQYFGPGTRLTVL.

This clonotype was seen at least ten times. This rearrangement joins TRBV7-8 to TRBJ2-1; D gene uncertain. V gave up 5 bases and J gave up 5 bases, with 13 bases separating them. Looked up from germline, CDR1 is SGHVS and CDR2 is FQNEAQ. The CDR3 has 14 residues. The CDR3 loop reads CASSPGPDNNEQFF. CDR3 DNA sequence: TGTGCCAGCAGCCCGGGTCCAGATAACAATGAGCAGTTCTTC.